The sequence of this T cell receptor beta chain was determined in a study of blood T cell repertoires in COVID-19. Across the whole study: Donors in the United States, Italy and Spain gave samples during acute or convalescent COVID-19.

This clone was seen once. Original data processing: Estimated nucleated cell counts came from reference gene primer amplification. The method was immunoSEQ multiplex PCR; TCRdb's version includes in-frame clones alone and lacks a portion of them. From that table come the V and J calls and clone size; the DNA was used to work out D and trimming. The data show tens of thousands of clones, with 89% seen just once and roughly 6.1% held by the top ten. The trim removed 5 bases at V and 3 bases at J, leaving 6 bases unmatched. Per the germline V gene, CDR1 is SGHVS and CDR2 is FQNEAQ. The CDR3 is 14 residues long.

The clonotype was recovered from a human donor in a cohort sampled during active COVID-19. The specimen sequenced was peripheral blood. The V gene is TRBV7-8, the J gene TRBJ1-1, with 7 positions matching TRBD1. The CDR3 is CASSPQGIDTEAFF. CDR3 sequence (DNA): TGTGCCAGCAGCCCACAGGGGATCGACACTGAAGCTTTCTTT. The whole variable domain, remainder taken from reference TRBV7-8 and TRBJ1-1, is GAGVSQSPRYKVAKRGQDVALRCDPISGHVSLFWYQQALGQGPEFLTYFQNEAQLDKSGLPSDRFFAERPEGSVSTLKIQRTQQEDSAVYLCASSPQGIDTEAFFGQGTRLTVV.